This T cell receptor beta chain was observed in a study of T cells in Graves' hyperthyroidism and ophthalmopathy. This clonotype was observed many times. Its antigen is undetermined. The TCR beta CDR3 regions underwent amplification using RNA transcripts as the source. Researchers ran a first-round RT-PCR on the TCR CDR3 using the HTBI primer set. TCRdb re-analysed the multiplex PCR reads in MiXCR, keeping a single row per CDR3 protein. The sample holds 500,000 to 650,000 distinct CDR3 sequences; 15% to 20% are singletons and the top ten take approximately 18%. The germline V gene encodes CDR1 KGHSH and CDR2 LQKENI. CDR3 length: 14 amino acids. The V end was cut by 2 bases, the J end by 7 bases, with 14 bases between. Study results and limitations: Model predictions of ophthalmopathy came a median 6.5 months before onset. Researchers report that a 13 V-J model separated ophthalmopathy from stable hyperthyroidism. Blood also carried most thyroid clonotypes expanded above 0.001.

Exclusion followed for patients with uncontrolled infection, other autoimmune disease, pregnancy or lactation. The TCR sequence derives from a woman younger than 30 with Graves' ophthalmopathy. Sequenced material: blood. The chain uses TRBV18 and TRBJ1-2; weak D call: TRBD1 (5 bases). The CDR3: CASSPGTSSVGYTF. The CDR3 DNA is TGTGCCAGCTCACCAGGGACCTCCTCGGTTGGCTACACCTTC.